The next 5 T cell receptor beta chains were all read from a single sample in a study of blood T cell repertoires in COVID-19. Here immunoSEQ multiplex PCR was the method, and the copy in TCRdb shows in-frame clones only, minus some. The sample gives roughly 480,000 clones, roughly nine tenths of which show up once; about 1% is in the top ten. The sequenced sample was peripheral blood. These receptors originate from a young man with COVID-19, enrolled during active disease.

The V and J genes are TRBV5-5 and TRBJ1-1; 8 bases are a match to TRBD1. The CDR3 is made up of 13 amino acids. V gave up 4 bases and J gave up 10 bases; unmatched junction bases: 9. CDR1 SGHKS and CDR2 YYEKEE come from the germline V gene (reference sequence). The CDR3 reads CASSPGQGIAAFF. CDR3 in DNA: TGTGCCAGCAGCCCAGGACAGGGAATCGCAGCTTTCTTT.

The CDR3 DNA reads TGTGCCAGCAGCGTAGCTATCACTAGCGGTACAGATACGCAGTATTTT. Protein: CASSVAITSGTDTQYF. The V and J genes are TRBV9 and TRBJ2-3, with 8 bases matching TRBD2. CDR1 is SGDLS, CDR2 YYNGEE, per germline. The ends lost 0 bases at V and 3 bases at J; junction bases unmatched: 6. This CDR3 spans 16 amino acids.

The chain links TRBV5-6 to TRBJ2-7, with D perhaps TRBD1 (7 bases). The CDR3 covers 15 residues. Germline CDR1 reads SGHDT; CDR2 reads YYEEEE. V gave up 0 bases and J gave up 2 bases, with 12 bases separating them. The CDR3 protein is CASSLEQGGPYEQYF. The CDR3 DNA reads TGTGCCAGCAGCTTGGAGCAGGGGGGTCCCTACGAGCAGTACTTC.

The chain carries TRBV3-1 (or the pseudogene TRBV3-2) and TRBJ2-1; D perhaps matches TRBD1 (5 bases). This CDR3 contains 15 residues. Germline assignment: CDR1 LGHDT and CDR2 YNNKEL (reference sequence). With 0 bases removed from V and 2 bases from J, the gap between germline ends came to 8 bases. The CDR3 nucleotides are TGTGCCAGCAGCCAAGACAGGGCGACCTACAATGAGCAGTTCTTC. Its translation: CASSQDRATYNEQFF.

The rearrangement uses TRBV5-6 and TRBJ1-4, with a possible D match to TRBD1 (5 bases). V was pared by 3 bases and J by 4 bases, with 10 bases between. The V gene's germline CDR1 is SGHDT and CDR2 YYEEEE. CDR3 length: 14 residues. CDR3 sequence (DNA): TGTGCCAGCAGCTCCAGGGTTAGTAATGAAAAACTGTTTTTT. This encodes CASSSRVSNEKLFF.